The following is a T cell receptor beta chain sequence with its context. Its antigen is currently unknown. These data belong to a study of cytomegalovirus exposure and HLA in healthy donors. Across the study: A prior analysis found 117 million unique TCR beta sequences from some 200 million T cells. General study results and limits: Exclusion as indistinguishable affected some V segments, including TRBV6-2 and TRBV6-3.

V was trimmed by 5 bases and J by 2 bases, leaving 10 bases between them. The CDR3 length is 15 residues. Per the germline V gene, CDR1 is SNHLY and CDR2 is FYNNEI. This PCR relied on a set of 60 Vbeta primers and 13 Jbeta primers. Sequenced by immunoSEQ multiplex PCR; TCRdb stores in-frame clones only, minus some. This sample has about 130,000 clones, with roughly 70% found just once. This TCR derives from a man between 45 and 60 years old in good health and CMV-seropositive. J is TRBJ2-6 and V is TRBV2, with D tentatively TRBD1 (5 bases). Sample: PBMCs. CDR3 loop: CASSSGPAGANVLTF. The DNA of the CDR3 is TGTGCCAGCAGTTCAGGGCCGGCTGGGGCCAACGTCCTGACTTTC.